Listed below are T cell receptor beta chains from one sample, sequenced in a study of post-analysis software for immune sequencing data. TCRdb reprocessed the PCR reads with MiXCR, giving one entry per CDR3 protein. The repertoire consists of roughly 730,000 distinct CDR3 sequences, with about 27% occurring once and the leading ten covering approximately 0.55%. Specimen: blood. These receptors were taken from a girl between 10 and 17 years old with multiple sclerosis. Each CDR3 is given with its conserved first and last residue. D genes are given only for firm matches. Only part of the rows carry a size: once, few, many, or a class if the clone is expanded.

TRBV6-6,few,.,TRBJ2-1,TGTGCCAGCAGTCAAAACGGGAGAGGGAATGAGCAGTTCTTC,CASSQNGRGNEQFF
TRBV18,.,.,TRBJ2-5,TGTGCCAGCTCACGGGCGAGTGTATCCGAAAAGACCCAGTACTTC,CASSRASVSEKTQYF
TRBV7-9,few,TRBD1,TRBJ1-5,TGTGCCAGCAGCTTCGCTGGGACAGTCCGGATGAGCCAGCATTTT,CASSFAGTVRMSQHF
TRBV2,.,TRBD2,TRBJ2-3,TGTGCCAGCAGCGGAGGACTAGCGGGGTTCACAGATACGCAGTATTTT,CASSGGLAGFTDTQYF
TRBV20-1,few,.,TRBJ2-4,TGCAGTGCTCGAGGGACATCTACAAACATTCAGTACTTC,CSARGTSTNIQYF
TRBV12-3/TRBV12-4,.,.,TRBJ1-2,TGTGCCAGCAGTCCCACATGGAGCTATGGCTACACCTTC,CASSPTWSYGYTF
TRBV29-1,few,.,TRBJ1-2,TGCAGCGGAAGTCAGGGTTTGCGTGGCTACACCTTC,CSGSQGLRGYTF
TRBV7-9,.,.,TRBJ2-5,TGTGCCTTACAGCCGGTGAACCAAGGGACCCAGTACTTC,CALQPVNQGTQYF
TRBV20-1,.,.,TRBJ2-7,TGCAGTGCCCCAAGGCAGGGGCGCTACGAGCAGTACTTC,CSAPRQGRYEQYF
TRBV12-5,.,TRBD2,TRBJ2-5,TGTGCTAGTGGTTTGTTTAGCGGGAGAGATGAGACCCAGTACTTC,CASGLFSGRDETQYF
TRBV20-1,few,.,TRBJ2-5,TGCAGTGCCCTCCCCCCGGGGATACAAGAGACCCAGTACTTC,CSALPPGIQETQYF
TRBV18,few,.,TRBJ1-2,TGTGCCAGCTCGCCAACGGAGCAGTATGGCTACACCTTC,CASSPTEQYGYTF
TRBV7-9,.,.,TRBJ2-7,TGTGCCAGCAGGGGGGACGGACCTCTGGAGCAGTACTTC,CASRGDGPLEQYF
TRBV6-1,.,TRBD1,TRBJ1-3,TGTGCCAGCAGTGAAACCATGACAGGGGCCCTCTCTGGAAACACCATATATTTT,CASSETMTGALSGNTIYF
TRBV20-1,few,.,TRBJ2-3,TGCAGTGCTCGTCAGCGGACGTCTAGCACAGATACGCAGTATTTT,CSARQRTSSTDTQYF
TRBV29-1,many,.,TRBJ2-5,TGCAGCGGGGCTCACGGAGAGACCCAGTACTTC,CSGAHGETQYF
TRBV5-1,.,.,TRBJ2-3,TGCGCCAGCACTACTCGGGCTGGAAGCACAGATACGCAGTATTTT,CASTTRAGSTDTQYF
TRBV19,.,TRBD1,TRBJ2-1,TGTGCCAGTAGTATTTCAGGGGGTGGTTACAATGAGCAGTTCTTC,CASSISGGGYNEQFF
TRBV29-1,few,.,TRBJ2-1,TGCAGCGTTGCGCGGCTTTTTGATGAGCAGTTCTTC,CSVARLFDEQFF
TRBV20-1,few,TRBD1,TRBJ1-1,TGCAGCGCGACAGGGGGCACTGAAGCTTTCTTT,CSATGGTEAFF
TRBV29-1,.,.,TRBJ2-3,TGCAGCGCGTCCACAGGGATAACAGATACGCAGTATTTT,CSASTGITDTQYF
TRBV7-2,.,.,TRBJ2-7,TGTGCCAGCAGCTTTCTCTTAAAGCAGGACCTCTACGAGCAGTACTTC,CASSFLLKQDLYEQYF
TRBV19,.,.,TRBJ1-2,TGTGCCAGTAGGAGAGGCTATGGCTACACCTTC,CASRRGYGYTF
TRBV7-2,.,.,TRBJ2-5,TGTGCCAGCAGCCCACGGACCTACGCTGGGACCCAGTACTTC,CASSPRTYAGTQYF
TRBV7-9,.,.,TRBJ2-3,TGTGCCAGCAGCCCGACCGACAGCTCCGATACGCAGTATTTT,CASSPTDSSDTQYF
TRBV5-1,.,TRBD2,TRBJ2-3,TGCGCCAGCAGCTTGGGACTAGCGGGGTCTTCAGATACGCAGTATTTT,CASSLGLAGSSDTQYF
TRBV13,few,TRBD2,TRBJ2-5,TGTGCCAGCAGCCCACTAGCGGGGGCCGTAGAGACCCAGTACTTC,CASSPLAGAVETQYF
TRBV7-9,.,TRBD1,TRBJ1-2,TGTGCCAGCAGCCCCAGGACAGGGTCTGGTGGCTACACCTTC,CASSPRTGSGGYTF
TRBV9,.,.,TRBJ1-1,TGTGCCAGCAGCGTAGTCCCTGAAGCTTTCTTT,CASSVVPEAFF
TRBV6-2/TRBV6-3,few,.,TRBJ2-7,TGTGCCAGCATGTCGGTACCCTACGAGCAGTACTTC,CASMSVPYEQYF
TRBV28,.,TRBD2,TRBJ2-5,TGTGCCAGCAGTTCACCGGGACTAGCGGGAGAGACCCAGTACTTC,CASSSPGLAGETQYF
TRBV6-5,.,TRBD1,TRBJ2-3,TGTGCCAGCAACCTAAAGACAGGGGGCACAGATACGCAGTATTTT,CASNLKTGGTDTQYF
TRBV5-1,.,TRBD1,TRBJ2-6,TGCGCCAGCAGCTCACCGGGACAGGGGGCTACTGGCTCTGGGGCCAACGTCCTGACTTTC,CASSSPGQGATGSGANVLTF
TRBV5-4,.,.,TRBJ1-2,TGTGCCAGCAGCGACGTGGGGGAGGAAGGCTACACCTTC,CASSDVGEEGYTF
TRBV28,.,.,TRBJ2-5,TGTGCCAGCAGTCCCTCCGGGGTCACGGGAGAGACCCAGTACTTC,CASSPSGVTGETQYF
TRBV28,.,.,TRBJ2-7,TGTGCCAGCAGTTTATTGACCAGATTAGAGCAGTACTTC,CASSLLTRLEQYF
TRBV28,.,TRBD1,TRBJ2-5,TGTGCCAGCAGTCCCGGACAGGGGGCCTGGAATGAGCAGTACTTC,CASSPGQGAWNEQYF
TRBV10-3,many,TRBD1,TRBJ2-1,TGTGCCATCAGGGACAGGGGGCTTGAGCAGTTCTTC,CAIRDRGLEQFF
TRBV6-1,.,.,TRBJ1-4,TGTGCCAGCAGTGAACAAGGGTTGCGAGCAACTAATGAAAAACTGTTTTTT,CASSEQGLRATNEKLFF
TRBV11-2,few,.,TRBJ2-7,TGTGCCAGCAGCCCCAATTCCGCCTACGAGCAGTACTTC,CASSPNSAYEQYF
TRBV11-2,few,TRBD2,TRBJ2-5,TGTGCCAGCAGCTCGGTAGCGGGAGGCCTCCTCCAGTACTTC,CASSSVAGGLLQYF
TRBV29-1,many,TRBD1,TRBJ2-5,TGCAGCGTTGAAGGACAGGGGCGAACCCAGTACTTC,CSVEGQGRTQYF
TRBV7-2,.,.,TRBJ2-7,TGTGCCAGCAGCGCCACCGGGACACACTACGAGCAGTACTTC,CASSATGTHYEQYF
TRBV7-2,few,.,TRBJ2-7,TGTGCCAGCAGCTTAGCGGGCGGGACAACCTCCTACGAGCAGTACTTC,CASSLAGGTTSYEQYF
TRBV28,few,.,TRBJ2-1,TGTGCCAGCAGTTCCCCGCTTGCCCCGAAAAACAACAATGAGCAGTTCTTC,CASSSPLAPKNNNEQFF
TRBV28,.,.,TRBJ2-5,TGTGCCAGCAGTTTATGGAGGGGCTCGGGCCAAGAGACCCAGTACTTC,CASSLWRGSGQETQYF
TRBV10-3,many,TRBD2,TRBJ2-7,TGTGCCATCAGTTTCACTAGCGGGGGCTCCTACGAGCAGTACTTC,CAISFTSGGSYEQYF
TRBV7-9,.,.,TRBJ2-2,TGTGCCAGCCGGGGCCCAGGGCATGGCACCGGGGAGCTGTTTTTT,CASRGPGHGTGELFF
TRBV4-1,few,TRBD1,TRBJ2-4,TGCGCCAGCAGCCCCGGGACAGGGGGCATCGTGAACATTCAGTACTTC,CASSPGTGGIVNIQYF
TRBV15,many,TRBD1,TRBJ2-5,TGTGCCACCAGCAGAGACACAGGGGGCAGAGAGACCCAGTACTTC,CATSRDTGGRETQYF
TRBV18,few,TRBD2,TRBJ2-1,TGTGCCAGCTCACCACAGATAATAGCGGGAGGGATCAATGAGCAGTTCTTC,CASSPQIIAGGINEQFF
TRBV4-1,few,TRBD1,TRBJ2-7,TGCGCCAGCAGCCAATTCGAGGGGGCCCCCTACGAGCAGTACTTC,CASSQFEGAPYEQYF
TRBV4-3,.,.,TRBJ2-5,TGCGCCAGCAGCCAAGATTTCAAAGAGACCCAGTACTTC,CASSQDFKETQYF
TRBV3-1,.,TRBD2,TRBJ2-3,TGTGCCAGCAGCCCTCCGTCTCTCTCTGGACCAGCGGGAGTAGGAGATACGCAGTATTTT,CASSPPSLSGPAGVGDTQYF
TRBV15,few,.,TRBJ2-3,TGTGCCACCAGCCCCGGACAGATAACTAGCACAGATACGCAGTATTTT,CATSPGQITSTDTQYF